This entry lists 26 T cell receptor beta chains sequenced from one sample in a study of CD8+ T cells in alopecia areata. Following RNA extraction, reverse transcription yielded cDNA that acted as the sequencing template. Method: immunoSEQ multiplex PCR; TCRdb's copy keeps in-frame clones and lacks some. The sample consists of under 350,000 clones, roughly 64% of them appearing once. The treatment is: oral pan-JAK inhibitor, 5-10 mg twice daily. Source: CD4+ T cells sorted from blood, taken at week 24, from a patient treated with tofacitinib. The receptors come from a human donor with alopecia areata.

This clone was picked up a small number of times. The chain combines TRBV10-3 with TRBJ2-3; 14 bases map to TRBD2. The CDR3 loop spans 16 amino acids. V trimming: 9 bases; J trimming: 2 bases; junction bases outside the gene matches: 7. The germline CDR1 and CDR2 sequences are ENHRY and SYGVKD. The CDR3 reads CAIRTSGGTFTDTQYF. CDR3 DNA: TGTGCCATTCGGACTAGCGGGGGGACCTTCACAGATACGCAGTATTTT.

The rearrangement joins TRBV7-6 to TRBJ1-1; D might be TRBD1 (5 bases). Germline CDR1 is SGHVS and CDR2 is FNYEAQ. Trimming cost V 6 bases and J 0 bases, with 14 bases left between them. The CDR3 length is 15 residues. CDR3 nucleotides: TGTGCCAGCAGACCAACCGGGACGCTGAACACTGAAGCTTTCTTT. Its translation is CASRPTGTLNTEAFF.

The V gene is TRBV7-2, the J gene TRBJ2-5; D possibly corresponds to TRBD1 (6 bases). Between the trimmed V and J ends, which lost 6 bases and 1 base, there was a span of 9 bases. Per the germline V gene, CDR1 is SGHTA and CDR2 is FQGNSA. The CDR3 has 13 amino acids. CDR3 in DNA: TGTGCCAGCAGGACAGGTCTCCAAGAGACCCAGTACTTC. Translating it yields CASRTGLQETQYF.

V and J are TRBV5-4 and TRBJ1-2; possibly TRBD1 for D (6 bases). The CDR3 length is 14 residues. The ends were cut back, 2 bases at V and 7 bases at J, with 15 bases in the middle. Germline assignment: CDR1 SGHNT and CDR2 YYREEE (reference sequence). The CDR3 sequence is CASSFASGAGGYTF. Here the CDR3 DNA reads TGTGCCAGCAGCTTTGCGTCGGGGGCCGGTGGCTACACCTTC.

The rearrangement links TRBV7-2 to TRBJ2-3, with D possibly matching TRBD2 (5 bases). Germline assignment: CDR1 SGHTA and CDR2 FQGNSA. Trimming took off 5 bases at V and 11 bases at J, with 17 bases between the two ends. The CDR3 runs to 13 residues. CDR3 DNA sequence: TGTGCCAGCAGCCCGACCCCCGGGATCTGGCAGTATTTT. This translates into CASSPTPGIWQYF. The full variable domain, with the rest looked up from reference TRBV7-2 and TRBJ2-3, is GAGVSQSPSNKVTEKGKDVELRCDPISGHTALYWYRQSLGQGLEFLIYFQGNSAPDKSGLPSDRFSAERTGGSVSTLTIQRTQQEDSAVYLCASSPTPGIWQYFGPGTRLTVL.

The gene calls are TRBV30 and TRBJ2-7, with 7 bases fitting TRBD1. CDR3 length equals 17 residues. From germline, CDR1 is GTSNPN and CDR2 SVGIG (reference sequence). Unmatched junction bases numbered 16, after V lost 0 bases and J lost 5 bases. The CDR3 reads CAWSVQGARTGVHEQYF. In DNA, the CDR3 is TGTGCCTGGAGTGTACAAGGGGCCCGAACAGGGGTGCACGAGCAGTACTTC.

Only a few counts were recorded for this clone. The chain uses TRBV5-1 and TRBJ1-1; 7 positions match TRBD1. The CDR3 extends over 15 amino acids. V gave up 4 bases and J gave up 5 bases; unmatched junction bases: 11. Germline V gene sequence: CDR1 SGHRS, CDR2 YFSETQ. CDR3 in amino acids: CASSHDRASTTEAFF. The CDR3 coding sequence is TGCGCCAGCAGCCACGACAGGGCGAGTACGACTGAAGCTTTCTTT.

V is TRBV5-4 and J is TRBJ2-7; 9 bases line up with TRBD1. The germline CDR1 and CDR2 sequences are SGHNT and YYREEE (reference sequence). The CDR3 contains 17 residues. With V trimmed by 4 bases and J by 4 bases, 15 bases remained unmatched. DNA of the CDR3: TGTGCCAGCAGCCCTCCCCCGGGACAGGGATTATTTTACGAGCAGTACTTC. Translation gives CASSPPPGQGLFYEQYF.

With respect to this clone: Other DNA sequences in this sample translate to the same CDR3. The chain recombines TRBV19 with TRBJ2-5; TRBD1 matches 8 bases. The CDR3 is 14 residues long. Germline V gives CDR1 LNHDA, CDR2 SQIVND (reference sequence). Losses at the gene ends were 5 bases for V and 1 base for J; bases not matched to a gene: 3. The CDR3 protein is CASSGTGGQETQYF. In DNA form, the CDR3 reads TGTGCCAGTAGTGGGACAGGTGGCCAAGAGACCCAGTACTTC. Full variable domain (remainder filled in from reference TRBV19 and TRBJ2-5): DGGITQSPKYLFRKEGQNVTLSCEQNLNHDAMYWYRQDPGQGLRLIYYSQIVNDFQKGDIAEGYSVSREKKESFPLTVTSAQKNPTAFYLCASSGTGGQETQYFGPGTRLLVL.

The chain couples TRBV27 to TRBJ2-7; D is perhaps TRBD1 (6 bases). Between the trimmed V and J ends, which lost 6 bases and 9 bases, there was a span of 15 bases. From germline, CDR1 is MNHEY and CDR2 SMNVEV (reference sequence). The CDR3 spans 12 residues. The CDR3 loop reads CASRQRGGGQYF. As DNA, the CDR3 is TGTGCCAGCAGACAAAGAGGGGGTGGGCAGTACTTC.

This clone is a singleton in its sample. V usage is TRBV29-1 and J usage is TRBJ2-7, with 7 nucleotides matching TRBD1. There are 11 residues in the CDR3. Unmatched junction bases numbered 8, after V lost 6 bases and J lost 9 bases. Germline CDR1 SQVTM, CDR2 ANQGSEA. The CDR3 DNA follows: TGCAGCGTGACTTCCAGGGACAGGCAGTACTTC. The encoded protein is CSVTSRDRQYF.

This clone has a handful of counts. DNA of the CDR3: TGTGCCAGCAGCCCCGGGACTAGCGGGGGACTAGGTGAGCAGTTCTTC. The encoded protein is CASSPGTSGGLGEQFF. The genes are TRBV5-4 and TRBJ2-1; 14 nucleotides align to TRBD2. This CDR3 has 16 amino acids. The J segment lost 9 bases and the V segment lost 4 bases, leaving 9 bases of the junction unmatched. CDR1 SGHNT and CDR2 YYREEE come from the germline V gene (reference sequence).

The CDR3 DNA sequence: TGTGCCAGCGGGGAGAGCTCTGGAAACACCATATATTTT. It encodes CASGESSGNTIYF. The chain joins TRBV6-6 to TRBJ1-3; D remains unclear. The germline V gene encodes CDR1 MNHNY and CDR2 SVGAGI (reference sequence). This CDR3 is 13 amino acids long. The V end was cut by 8 bases, the J end by 0 bases, with 8 bases between.

The chain recombines TRBV4-1 with TRBJ2-5; TRBD2 matches 8 bases. Germline V lookup: CDR1 MGHRA, CDR2 YSYEKL. The CDR3 runs to 15 residues. J gave up 9 bases and V 3 bases, and 12 bases lay outside the gene matches. The CDR3 spells CASSQIRGLGVAQYF. DNA for the CDR3: TGCGCCAGCAGCCAGATCCGGGGACTAGGGGTAGCCCAGTACTTC.

The chain has TRBV2 and TRBJ2-5; D ambiguous. Trimming pared 4 bases from V and 4 bases from J, leaving 7 bases between. Germline CDR1 reads SNHLY; CDR2 reads FYNNEI. The length of the CDR3 is 12 residues. CDR3 loop: CASSGSLETQYF. CDR3 in DNA: TGTGCCAGCAGTGGATCCTTAGAGACCCAGTACTTC. Looking up the rest from reference TRBV2 and TRBJ2-5 gives the full variable domain: EPEVTQTPSHQVTQMGQEVILRCVPISNHLYFYWYRQILGQKVEFLVSFYNNEISEKSEIFDDQFSVERPDGSNFTLKIRSTKLEDSAMYFCASSGSLETQYFGPGTRLLVL.

The rearrangement uses TRBV29-1 and TRBJ2-4; 7 nucleotides line up with TRBD2. Germline values: CDR1 SQVTM, CDR2 ANQGSEA. The CDR3 runs to 18 residues. Trimming took 2 bases from V and 1 from J; bases not matched to a gene: 14. For the CDR3, the DNA is TGCAGCGTTGAATTTGCGAAGGGAGGGGTGGTGGCCAAAAACATTCAGTACTTC. It encodes CSVEFAKGGVVAKNIQYF. Together with reference TRBV29-1 and TRBJ2-4, the CDR3 gives the full variable domain: SAVISQKPSRDICQRGTSLTIQCQVDSQVTMMFWYRQQPGQSLTLIATANQGSEATYESGFVIDKFPISRPNLTFSTLTVSNMSPEDSSIYLCSVEFAKGGVVAKNIQYFGAGTRLSVL.

J is TRBJ2-5 and V is TRBV29-1; D is unresolved. Trimming removed 5 bases at V and 0 bases at J, with 10 bases between. Looked up from germline, CDR1 is SQVTM and CDR2 is ANQGSEA. This CDR3 is built from 13 residues. The CDR3 is CSVLWSDQETQYF. Here the CDR3 DNA reads TGCAGCGTTCTTTGGTCAGACCAAGAGACCCAGTACTTC.

The chain recombines TRBV30 with TRBJ1-5, with TRBD1 as a possible D gene (6 bases). Trimming shortened V by 3 bases and J by 0 bases, and 18 bases separated the two germline ends. Germline V lookup: CDR1 GTSNPN, CDR2 SVGIG (reference sequence). The CDR3 runs to 17 residues. The CDR3 region is CAWRRNDRTYSNQPQHF. CDR3 nucleotide sequence: TGTGCCTGGAGGAGAAATGACAGGACTTATAGCAATCAGCCCCAGCATTTT.

In nucleotides, the CDR3 is TGTGCCAGCAGCCCGAACCAGTACTTC. Translated, it gives CASSPNQYF. The chain recombines TRBV27 with TRBJ2-5; D uncertain. CDR3 length: 9 amino acids. V lost 6 bases and J lost 10, with 6 bases in between. CDR1 MNHEY and CDR2 SMNVEV come from the germline V gene (reference sequence).

This clone was seen just once. The chain combines TRBV30 with TRBJ2-3; D is ambiguous. CDR1 and CDR2 (germline): GTSNPN, SVGIG (reference sequence). Trimming took off 0 bases at V and 4 bases at J, with 5 bases between the two ends. The CDR3 has 12 residues. The chain's CDR3 is CAWSVRPDTQYF. The CDR3 DNA reads TGTGCCTGGAGTGTCCGGCCAGATACGCAGTATTTT.

The chain joins TRBV2 to TRBJ2-5, with D maybe TRBD1 (5 bases). Trimming removed 2 bases from V and 5 bases from J, with 12 bases in between. Germline values: CDR1 SNHLY, CDR2 FYNNEI. CDR3 length equals 14 residues. The CDR3 spells CASSELTATETQYF. The CDR3 DNA reads as TGTGCCAGCAGTGAATTGACAGCCACGGAGACCCAGTACTTC.

This rearrangement joins TRBV2 to TRBJ1-4, with 7 bases fitting TRBD1. The CDR3 sequence is 13 residues long. Germline lookup yields CDR1 SNHLY and CDR2 FYNNEI. The junction had 5 bases not matched to a gene; V was cut back by 10 bases and J by 3 bases. In nucleotides, the CDR3 is TGTGCCAAACGGGACAGTCCTAATGAAAAACTGTTTTTT. Encoded protein: CAKRDSPNEKLFF.

The rearrangement joins TRBV29-1 to TRBJ2-3; 7 bases are shared with TRBD2. Germline CDR1 is SQVTM and CDR2 is ANQGSEA. This CDR3 is built from 10 residues. CDR3 residues: CIGGGDTQYF. The CDR3 nucleotides are TGCATTGGGGGAGGGGATACGCAGTATTTT.

The CDR3 DNA sequence: TGTGCCAGCAGCCCCCGGGACAAGCCCTATGGCTACACCTTC. This sequence encodes CASSPRDKPYGYTF. The chain couples TRBV11-2 to TRBJ1-2; maybe TRBD1 (6 bases). Germline CDR1 reads SGHAT; CDR2 reads FQNNGV. V was cut by 5 bases and J by 4 bases, with 14 bases left in between. The CDR3 is 14 residues long.

The V call is TRBV27, the J call TRBJ1-2, with D perhaps TRBD1 (6 bases). Germline-derived CDR1 and CDR2 are MNHEY and SMNVEV (reference sequence). This CDR3 is built from 15 residues. V lost 0 bases and J lost 2, with 10 bases in between. For the CDR3, the DNA is TGTGCCAGCAGTTTATCGACAGGAGGGAACTATGGCTACACCTTC. It yields the protein CASSLSTGGNYGYTF.

This clone has a handful of counts. The rearrangement links TRBV7-9 to TRBJ2-1; 7 bases are a match to TRBD1. CDR3 length: 14 residues. V was clipped by 5 bases and J by 4 bases; unmatched bases: 5. Per the germline V gene, CDR1 is SEHNR and CDR2 is FQNEAQ (reference sequence). Here the CDR3 reads CASSPRQGYNEQFF. CDR3 DNA sequence: TGTGCCAGCAGCCCCCGACAGGGTTACAATGAGCAGTTCTTC.